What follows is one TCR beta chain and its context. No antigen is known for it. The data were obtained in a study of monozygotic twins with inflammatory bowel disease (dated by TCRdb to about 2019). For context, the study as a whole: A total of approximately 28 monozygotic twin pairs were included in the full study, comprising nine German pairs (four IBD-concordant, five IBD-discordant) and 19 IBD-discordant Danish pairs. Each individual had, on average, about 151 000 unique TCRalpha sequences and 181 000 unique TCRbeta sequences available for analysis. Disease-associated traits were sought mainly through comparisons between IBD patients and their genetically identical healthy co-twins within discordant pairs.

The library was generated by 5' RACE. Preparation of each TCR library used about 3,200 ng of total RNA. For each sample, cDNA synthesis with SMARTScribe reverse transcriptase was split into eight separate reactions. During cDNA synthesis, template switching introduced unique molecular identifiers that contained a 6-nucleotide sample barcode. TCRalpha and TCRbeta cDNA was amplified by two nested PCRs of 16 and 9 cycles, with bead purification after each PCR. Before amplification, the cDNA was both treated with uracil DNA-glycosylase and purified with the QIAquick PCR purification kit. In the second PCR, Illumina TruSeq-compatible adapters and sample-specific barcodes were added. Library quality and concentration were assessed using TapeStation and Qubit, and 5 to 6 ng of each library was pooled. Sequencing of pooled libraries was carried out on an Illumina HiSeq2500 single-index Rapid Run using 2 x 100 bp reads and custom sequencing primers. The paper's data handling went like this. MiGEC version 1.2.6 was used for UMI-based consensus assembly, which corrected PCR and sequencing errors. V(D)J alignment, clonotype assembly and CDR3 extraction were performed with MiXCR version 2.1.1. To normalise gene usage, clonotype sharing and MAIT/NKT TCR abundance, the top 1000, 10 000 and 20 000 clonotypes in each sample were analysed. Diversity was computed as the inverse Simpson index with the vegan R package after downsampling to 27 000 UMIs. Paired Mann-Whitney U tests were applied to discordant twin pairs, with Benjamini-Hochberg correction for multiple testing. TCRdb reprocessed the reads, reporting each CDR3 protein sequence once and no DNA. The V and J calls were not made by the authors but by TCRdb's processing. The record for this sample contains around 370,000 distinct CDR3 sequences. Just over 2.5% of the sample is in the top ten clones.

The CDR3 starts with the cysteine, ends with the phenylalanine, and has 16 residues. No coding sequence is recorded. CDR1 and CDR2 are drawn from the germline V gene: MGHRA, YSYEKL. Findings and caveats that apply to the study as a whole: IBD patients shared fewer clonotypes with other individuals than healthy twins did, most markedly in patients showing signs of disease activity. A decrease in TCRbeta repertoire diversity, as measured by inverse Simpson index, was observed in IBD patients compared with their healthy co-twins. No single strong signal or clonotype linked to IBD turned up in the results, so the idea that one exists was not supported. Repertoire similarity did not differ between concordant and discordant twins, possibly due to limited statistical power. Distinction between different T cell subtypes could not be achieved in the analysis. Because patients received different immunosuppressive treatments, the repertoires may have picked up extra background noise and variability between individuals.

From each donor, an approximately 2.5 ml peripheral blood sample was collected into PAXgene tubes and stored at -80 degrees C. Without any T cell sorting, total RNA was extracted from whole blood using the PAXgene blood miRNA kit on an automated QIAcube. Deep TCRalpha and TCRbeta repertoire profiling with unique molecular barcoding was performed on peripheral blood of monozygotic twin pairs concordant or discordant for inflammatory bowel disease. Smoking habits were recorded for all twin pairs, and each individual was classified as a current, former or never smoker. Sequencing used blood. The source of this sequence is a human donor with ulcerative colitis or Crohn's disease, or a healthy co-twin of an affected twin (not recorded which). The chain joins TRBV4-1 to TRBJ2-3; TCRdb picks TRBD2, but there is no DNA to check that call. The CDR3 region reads CASSIRTSGVTDTQYF.